The clone carrying this TCR beta chain was detected many times. Its target is not known. This specimen belongs to a study of T cells in Graves' hyperthyroidism and ophthalmopathy. Whole-study results and caveats: A model using 13 V-J features told ophthalmopathy apart from stable hyperthyroidism. Within blood appeared most thyroid clonotypes that had expanded above 0.001.

Germline assignment: CDR1 MNHEY and CDR2 SVGEGT. V was cut by 2 bases and J by 2 bases, with 11 bases left in between. This CDR3 is built from 15 residues. Using RNA transcripts as the source, TCR beta CDR3 regions were amplified. Researchers ran a first-round RT-PCR on the TCR CDR3 using the HTBI primer set. One entry per CDR3 protein results from TCRdb running MiXCR on the multiplex PCR reads. The data contain around 420,000 distinct CDR3 sequences, around a sixth of them seen just once; the ten biggest clones take up approximately 7.5%. The sequenced sample was blood. The V and J genes are TRBV6-2 or TRBV6-3 and TRBJ2-3, with D possibly matching TRBD2 (6 bases). This clonotype was sampled from a woman between 18 and 30 years old with Graves' hyperthyroidism. CDR3 in DNA: TGTGCCAGCAGTTACGGCGGGGCTCTCACAGATACGCAGTATTTT. Protein: CASSYGGALTDTQYF.